These 19 T cell receptor beta chains came from one sample sequenced in a study of graft-versus-host responses after intestinal transplantation. Antigens of these TCRs are unknown. Sequencing was performed with immunoSEQ multiplex PCR; in TCRdb, only in-frame clones are kept and a portion is missing. Here the sample spans 70,000 to 80,000 clones, around 90% being singletons. Sample: unstimulated CD8+ T cells sorted from spleen or lymph node cells, taken before intestinal transplant. Receptors originate from a human donor who received an intestinal transplant.

J is TRBJ2-2 and V is TRBV7-6, with a weak D call TRBD1 (6 bases). The V end lost 1 base, the J end lost 5 bases, and 14 bases lay between the germline ends. Germline assignment: CDR1 SGHVS and CDR2 FNYEAQ. CDR3 length: 16 amino acids. CDR3 DNA: TGTGCCAGCAGCTTAGGAGTCACAGGGAGAACCGGGGAGCTGTTTTTT. Protein product: CASSLGVTGRTGELFF.

This clone occurred a few times. The CDR3 loop is CASSGYEQYF. The CDR3 coding sequence is TGTGCCAGCAGCGGCTACGAGCAGTACTTC. This rearrangement joins TRBV6-1 to TRBJ2-7; D gene ambiguous. The CDR3 is 10 amino acids. CDR1 and CDR2 (germline): MNHNS, SASEGT. Trimming cost V 6 bases and J 3 bases, with 3 bases left between them.

V usage is TRBV4-1 and J usage is TRBJ2-1; 7 bases line up with TRBD2. Trimming cost V 0 bases and J 8 bases; bases outside gene matches: 4. This CDR3 has 14 amino acids. Germline assignment: CDR1 MGHRA and CDR2 YSYEKL. CDR3 sequence (DNA): TGCGCCAGCAGCCAAGAGGGAGGGGCAGATGAGCAGTTCTTC. This translates into CASSQEGGADEQFF.

The rearrangement links TRBV7-6 to TRBJ2-2; 9 nucleotides match TRBD1. Germline V CDR1 and CDR2: SGHVS, FNYEAQ. J lost 6 bases, V lost 5 bases, and 10 bases had no gene match. CDR3 length: 16 residues. CDR3 amino acids: CASSIPGQGEAGELFF. The CDR3 DNA is TGTGCCAGCAGCATTCCGGGACAGGGTGAGGCCGGGGAGCTGTTTTTT. The full variable domain, completed using reference TRBV7-6 and TRBJ2-2, is GAGVSQSPRYKVTKRGQDVALRCDPISGHVSLYWYRQALGQGPEFLTYFNYEAQQDKSGLPNDRFSAERPEGSISTLTIQRTEQRDSAMYRCASSIPGQGEAGELFFGEGSRLTVL.

J is TRBJ2-7 and V is TRBV5-8; tentative D call: TRBD1 (5 bases). V was clipped by 1 base and J by 2 bases, with 10 bases between them. Germline loops: CDR1 SGHTS, CDR2 YDEGEE. The CDR3 is 14 amino acids. Here the CDR3 DNA reads TGTGCCAGCAGCTTGTCAGGGCCAACCTACGAGCAGTACTTC. Translating gives CASSLSGPTYEQYF.

J is TRBJ1-2 and V is TRBV2, with 7 positions matching TRBD1. The CDR3 covers 12 residues. The germline CDR1 and CDR2 sequences are SNHLY and FYNNEI. V dropped 6 bases and J dropped 8; count of bases not matched to a gene: 6. The CDR3 loop reads CASSGDRAGYTF. The CDR3 DNA is TGTGCCAGCAGCGGAGACAGGGCCGGCTACACCTTC.

V is TRBV29-1 and J is TRBJ1-2, with TRBD1 as a possible D gene (6 bases). The CDR3 is 16 amino acids. The V end lost 5 bases, the J end lost 4 bases, and 23 bases lay between the germline ends. Germline V gene data show CDR1 as SQVTM and CDR2 as ANQGSEA. The CDR3 protein is CSVTESGFGDIYGYTF. In DNA form, the CDR3 reads TGCAGCGTTACCGAGTCCGGATTTGGGGACATCTATGGCTACACCTTC.

This rearrangement joins TRBV9 to TRBJ1-2, with D tentatively TRBD1 (5 bases). This CDR3 comprises 15 residues. The germline CDR1 and CDR2 sequences are SGDLS and YYNGEE. The V end lost 0 bases, the J end lost 4 bases, and 13 bases lay between the germline ends. DNA of the CDR3: TGTGCCAGCAGCGTAGGAGTGGGACTGGGCTATGGCTACACCTTC. Residues: CASSVGVGLGYGYTF.

Concerning this clone: This same CDR3 is encoded by further DNA sequences in the sample. The V call is TRBV5-1, the J call TRBJ2-5, with D hard to call. The CDR3 loop spans 14 amino acids. Germline lookup yields CDR1 SGHRS and CDR2 YFSETQ. Trimming stripped 0 bases from V and 2 bases from J, with 8 bases between. CDR3 nucleotides: TGCGCCAGCAGCTTGGGAGGCCTACAAGAGACCCAGTACTTC. It yields the protein CASSLGGLQETQYF.

This chain joins TRBV29-1 and TRBJ1-2; 10 bases are shared with TRBD1. There are 13 residues in the CDR3. Trimming took 7 bases from V and 4 from J; bases not matched to a gene: 6. Germline V gene data show CDR1 as SQVTM and CDR2 as ANQGSEA. CDR3 loop: CSGTGGEGYGYTF. The CDR3 nucleotides read TGCAGCGGGACAGGGGGGGAAGGCTATGGCTACACCTTC.

The V and J genes are TRBV9 and TRBJ2-4, with D possibly being TRBD2 (6 bases). Trimming removed 6 bases from V and 8 bases from J, with 21 bases in between. Germline-derived CDR1 and CDR2 are SGDLS and YYNGEE. The CDR3 extends over 15 amino acids. The CDR3, as DNA: TGTGCCAGCACCGAACGGGACTGGCAAGGGGACATTCAGTACTTC. Translation: CASTERDWQGDIQYF.

V and J are TRBV9 and TRBJ2-1, with 8 positions matching TRBD2. There are 13 residues in the CDR3. The germline CDR1 and CDR2 sequences are SGDLS and YYNGEE. Trimming removed 7 bases from V and 6 bases from J; junction bases left unmatched: 6. The CDR3 sequence is CASSPGGGNEQFF. The CDR3 coding sequence is TGTGCCAGCTCCCCCGGGGGGGGCAATGAGCAGTTCTTC.

The CDR3 spells CASRDSHDEQFF. DNA of the CDR3: TGCGCCAGCAGGGACAGCCATGATGAGCAGTTCTTC. The chain carries TRBV10-2 and TRBJ2-1; D is perhaps TRBD1 (6 bases). V was clipped by 6 bases and J by 8 bases, with 11 bases between them. Looked up from germline, CDR1 is WSHSY and CDR2 is SAAADI. The CDR3 is made up of 12 amino acids.

Of note for this clone: Other DNA variants within this sample encode the same CDR3. The chain combines TRBV7-9 with TRBJ2-1, with TRBD2 matching 7 bases. Unmatched junction bases numbered 3, after V lost 1 base and J lost 6 bases. Germline V gene lookup returns CDR1 SEHNR and CDR2 FQNEAQ (reference sequence). The CDR3 length is 14 residues. DNA for the CDR3: TGTGCCAGCAGCTTAGTTCTAGCGGCCAATGAGCAGTTCTTC. The encoded protein is CASSLVLAANEQFF. Supplemented by reference TRBV7-9 and TRBJ2-1, the full variable domain reads DTGVSQNPRHKITKRGQNVTFRCDPISEHNRLYWYRQTLGQGPEFLTYFQNEAQLEKSRLLSDRFSAERPKGSFSTLEIQRTEQGDSAMYLCASSLVLAANEQFFGPGTRLTVL.

This chain joins TRBV29-1 and TRBJ2-7, with no clear D. V lost 4 bases to trimming and J lost 4 bases, with 8 bases between them. Germline lookup yields CDR1 SQVTM and CDR2 ANQGSEA. The CDR3 is 11 residues long. DNA of the CDR3: TGCAGCGTTGCCCACGGTTACGAGCAGTACTTC. Protein: CSVAHGYEQYF.

The V gene is TRBV6-5, the J gene TRBJ1-1; no definite D call. This CDR3 comprises 14 residues. Germline V gene data show CDR1 as MNHEY and CDR2 as SVGAGI. Trimming left V 1 base short and J 6 bases short, with 12 bases between. Here the CDR3 DNA reads TGTGCCAGCAGTTACTTGACACGCGGGGCTGAAGCTTTCTTT. As protein: CASSYLTRGAEAFF.

The chain employs TRBV19 and TRBJ2-7, with 10 bases matching TRBD2. J was trimmed by 6 bases and V by 2 bases; bases with no gene match: 4. The CDR3 is 14 amino acids. Germline lookup yields CDR1 LNHDA and CDR2 SQIVND (reference sequence). The CDR3 DNA follows: TGTGCCAGTAGTATATCCCCTAGCGGGAGCGAGCAGTACTTC. Translating gives CASSISPSGSEQYF. The variable domain in full, with the rest retrieved from reference TRBV19 and TRBJ2-7, is DGGITQSPKYLFRKEGQNVTLSCEQNLNHDAMYWYRQDPGQGLRLIYYSQIVNDFQKGDIAEGYSVSREKKESFPLTVTSAQKNPTAFYLCASSISPSGSEQYFGPGTRLTVT.

The V call is TRBV4-1, the J call TRBJ1-2; 8 bases match TRBD1. CDR1 and CDR2 (germline): MGHRA, YSYEKL. The CDR3 has 15 amino acids. J gave up 7 bases and V 0 bases, and 7 bases lay outside the gene matches. DNA of the CDR3: TGCGCCAGCAGCCAAGAGAAGGACAGGGCATTTGGCTACACCTTC. Protein sequence: CASSQEKDRAFGYTF.

The chain uses TRBV29-1 and TRBJ2-7, with D possibly TRBD2 on 6 matching bases. Trimming left V 3 bases short and J 4 bases short, with 25 bases between. This CDR3 is built from 17 residues. Germline V gene data show CDR1 as SQVTM and CDR2 as ANQGSEA. Here the CDR3 DNA reads TGCAGCGTTGACATTCGTCCCCCGGGCCATGGGGGGTACGAGCAGTACTTC. It yields the protein CSVDIRPPGHGGYEQYF.